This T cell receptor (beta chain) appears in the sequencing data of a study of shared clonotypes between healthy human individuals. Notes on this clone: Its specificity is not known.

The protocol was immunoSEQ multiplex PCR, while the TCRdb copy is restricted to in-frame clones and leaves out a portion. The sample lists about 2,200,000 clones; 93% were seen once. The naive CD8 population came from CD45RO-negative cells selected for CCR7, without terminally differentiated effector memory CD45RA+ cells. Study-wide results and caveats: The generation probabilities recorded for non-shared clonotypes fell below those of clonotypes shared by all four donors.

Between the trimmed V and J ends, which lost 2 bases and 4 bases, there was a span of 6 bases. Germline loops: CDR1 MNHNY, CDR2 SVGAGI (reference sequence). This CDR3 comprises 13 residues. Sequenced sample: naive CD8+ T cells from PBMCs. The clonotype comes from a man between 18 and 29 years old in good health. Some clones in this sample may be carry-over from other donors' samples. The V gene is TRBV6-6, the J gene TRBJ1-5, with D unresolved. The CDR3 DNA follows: TGTGCCAGCAGTTACGAGTTAAATCAGCCCCAGCATTTT. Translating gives CASSYELNQPQHF.